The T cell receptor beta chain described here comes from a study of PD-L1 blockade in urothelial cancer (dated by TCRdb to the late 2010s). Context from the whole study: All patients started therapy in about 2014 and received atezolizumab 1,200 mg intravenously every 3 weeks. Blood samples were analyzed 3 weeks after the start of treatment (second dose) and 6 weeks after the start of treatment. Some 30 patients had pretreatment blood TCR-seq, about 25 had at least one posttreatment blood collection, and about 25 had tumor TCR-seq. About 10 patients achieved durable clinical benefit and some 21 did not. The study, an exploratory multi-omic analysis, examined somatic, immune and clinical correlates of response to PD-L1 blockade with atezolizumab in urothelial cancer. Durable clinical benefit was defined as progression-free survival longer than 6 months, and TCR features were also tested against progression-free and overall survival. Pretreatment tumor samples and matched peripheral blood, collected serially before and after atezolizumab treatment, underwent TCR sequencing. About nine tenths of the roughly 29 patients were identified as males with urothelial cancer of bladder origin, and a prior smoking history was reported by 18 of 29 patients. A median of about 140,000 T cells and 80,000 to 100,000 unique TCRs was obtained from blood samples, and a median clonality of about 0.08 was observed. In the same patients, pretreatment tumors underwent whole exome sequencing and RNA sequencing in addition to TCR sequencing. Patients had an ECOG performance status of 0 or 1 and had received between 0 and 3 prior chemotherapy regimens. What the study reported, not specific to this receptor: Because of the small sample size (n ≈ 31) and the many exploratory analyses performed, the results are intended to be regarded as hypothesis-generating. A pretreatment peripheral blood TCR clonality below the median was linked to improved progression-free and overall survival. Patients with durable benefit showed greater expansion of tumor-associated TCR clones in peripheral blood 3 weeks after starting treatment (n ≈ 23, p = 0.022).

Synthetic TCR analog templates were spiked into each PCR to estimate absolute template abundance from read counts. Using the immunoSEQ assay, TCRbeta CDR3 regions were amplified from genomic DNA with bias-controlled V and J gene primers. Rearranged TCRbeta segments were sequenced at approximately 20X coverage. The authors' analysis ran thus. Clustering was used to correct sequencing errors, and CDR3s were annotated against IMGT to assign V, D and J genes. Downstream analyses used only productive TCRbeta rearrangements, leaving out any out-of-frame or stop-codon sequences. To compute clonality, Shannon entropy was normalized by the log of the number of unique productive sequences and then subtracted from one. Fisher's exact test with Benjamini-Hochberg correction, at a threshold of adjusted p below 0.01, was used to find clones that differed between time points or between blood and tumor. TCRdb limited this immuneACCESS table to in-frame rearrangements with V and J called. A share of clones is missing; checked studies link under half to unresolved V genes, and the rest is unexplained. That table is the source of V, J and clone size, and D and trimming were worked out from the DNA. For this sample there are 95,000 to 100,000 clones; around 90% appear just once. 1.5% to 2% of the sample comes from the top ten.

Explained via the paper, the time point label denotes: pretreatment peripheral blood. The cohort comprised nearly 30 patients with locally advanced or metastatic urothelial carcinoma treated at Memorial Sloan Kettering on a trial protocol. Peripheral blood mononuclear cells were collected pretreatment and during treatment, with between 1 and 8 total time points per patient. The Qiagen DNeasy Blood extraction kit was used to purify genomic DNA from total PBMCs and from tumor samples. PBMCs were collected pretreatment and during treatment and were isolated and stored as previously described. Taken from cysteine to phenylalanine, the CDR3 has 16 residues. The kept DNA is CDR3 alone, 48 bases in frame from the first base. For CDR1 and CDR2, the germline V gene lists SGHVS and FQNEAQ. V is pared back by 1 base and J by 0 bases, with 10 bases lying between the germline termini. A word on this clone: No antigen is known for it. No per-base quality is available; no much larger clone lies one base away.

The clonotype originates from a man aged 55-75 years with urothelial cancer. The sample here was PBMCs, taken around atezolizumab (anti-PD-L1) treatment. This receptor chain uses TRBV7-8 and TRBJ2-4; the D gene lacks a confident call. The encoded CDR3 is CASSLGAFLAKNIQYF. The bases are TGTGCCAGCAGCTTAGGGGCTTTTCTAGCCAAAAACATTCAGTACTTC.